The clone carrying this T cell receptor (beta chain) was detected a few times. What it recognizes is unknown. This CDR3 is built from 12 residues. Deletions cut 4 bases from V and 8 bases from J, with 9 bases between. CDR1 is SGHVS, CDR2 FQNEAQ, per germline. The sample originates from a study of T cell repertoires in cytomegalovirus infection. TCRdb reprocessed the reads with MiXCR, giving one entry per CDR3 protein. The table records 450,000 to 550,000 distinct CDR3 sequences, approximately 42% of them present only once. This TCR was sampled from a human donor in good health (CMV status not recorded). Some clones in this sample may be carry-over from other donors' samples. The chain has TRBV7-8 and TRBJ2-1; D gene ambiguous. Sequencing was performed on cultured PBMCs, taken from culture after CMV antigen stimulation. CDR3 sequence: CASSSLGYEQFF. CDR3 coding DNA: TGTGCCAGCAGCTCCCTAGGGTATGAGCAGTTCTTC. The full variable domain, rest sourced from reference TRBV7-8 and TRBJ2-1, is GAGVSQSPRYKVAKRGQDVALRCDPISGHVSLFWYQQALGQGPEFLTYFQNEAQLDKSGLPSDRFFAERPEGSVSTLKIQRTQQEDSAVYLCASSSLGYEQFFGPGTRLTVL.